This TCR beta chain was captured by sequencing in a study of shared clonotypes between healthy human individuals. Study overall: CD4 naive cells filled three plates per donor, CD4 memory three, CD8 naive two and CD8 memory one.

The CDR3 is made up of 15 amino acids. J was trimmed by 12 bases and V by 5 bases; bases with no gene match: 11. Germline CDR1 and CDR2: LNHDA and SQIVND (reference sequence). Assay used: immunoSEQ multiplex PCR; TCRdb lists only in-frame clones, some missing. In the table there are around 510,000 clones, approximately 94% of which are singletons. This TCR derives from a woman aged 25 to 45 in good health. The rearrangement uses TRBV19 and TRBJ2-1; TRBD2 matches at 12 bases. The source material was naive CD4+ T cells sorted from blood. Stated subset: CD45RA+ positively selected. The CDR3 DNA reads TGTGCCAGTAGTCCTCCGGGACTAGCGGGCCCAAGGCAGTTCTTC. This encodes CASSPPGLAGPRQFF. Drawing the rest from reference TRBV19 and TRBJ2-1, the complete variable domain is DGGITQSPKYLFRKEGQNVTLSCEQNLNHDAMYWYRQDPGQGLRLIYYSQIVNDFQKGDIAEGYSVSREKKESFPLTVTSAQKNPTAFYLCASSPPGLAGPRQFFGPGTRLTVL.